The 32 T cell receptor beta chains reported below all come from one sample, sequenced in a study of blood T cell repertoires in COVID-19 (dated by TCRdb to the early 2020s). Receptors were amplified or captured by the immunoSEQ multiplex PCR assay. The immuneACCESS repertoire file appears here via TCRdb, limited to in-frame rearrangements. These files lack a portion of the clones; in checked studies, under half of the deficit traces to unresolved V genes, and the cause of the others is not known. Across this sample there are about 68,000 clones, with roughly nine tenths seen only once. The ten largest clones add up to about 3% of the sample. The specimen was peripheral blood. These receptors all come from a woman in her forties or fifties with COVID-19, enrolled during active disease.

In this sample, this clone turned up once. The V call is TRBV11-2, the J call TRBJ2-7; 7 bases agree with TRBD2. Germline CDR1 SGHAT, CDR2 FQNNGV. V gave up 5 bases and J gave up 3 bases; unmatched junction bases: 7. The CDR3 spans 14 residues. In DNA, the CDR3 is TGTGCCAGCAGCCCCTGGACTAGTTTCTACGAGCAGTACTTC. This sequence encodes CASSPWTSFYEQYF.

The DNA of the CDR3 is TGTGCCAGTAGTATAAACAGGGGTTCTAATTCACCCCTCCACTTT. Translation gives CASSINRGSNSPLHF. The V gene is TRBV19, the J gene TRBJ1-6; the match to TRBD1 covers 7 bases. Germline loops: CDR1 LNHDA, CDR2 SQIVND (reference sequence). J lost 6 bases, V lost 2 bases, and 4 bases had no gene match. CDR3 length: 15 residues.

This CDR3 reads CATKTGRNFYSNQPQHF. The DNA for the CDR3 is TGTGCCACCAAGACAGGGCGAAACTTTTATAGCAATCAGCCCCAGCATTTT. The chain uses TRBV28 and TRBJ1-5; 7 nucleotides match TRBD1. From germline, CDR1 is MDHEN and CDR2 SYDVKM. CDR3 length: 17 residues. The V and J ends lost 10 bases and 0 bases, in that order; junction bases with no gene match: 15.

The chain uses TRBV28 and TRBJ2-7; 8 bases fit TRBD1. V was pared by 6 bases and J by 3 bases, with 7 bases of the junction left unmatched. The CDR3 has 14 residues. The germline V gene has CDR1 MDHEN and CDR2 SYDVKM. The CDR3 nucleotides are TGTGCCAGCAGCCTAACAGGGGGTGTCTACGAGCAGTACTTC. Translating gives CASSLTGGVYEQYF. The full variable domain, rest sourced from reference TRBV28 and TRBJ2-7, is DVKVTQSSRYLVKRTGEKVFLECVQDMDHENMFWYRQDPGLGLRLIYFSYDVKMKEKGDIPEGYSVSREKKERFSLILESASTNQTSMYLCASSLTGGVYEQYFGPGTRLTVT.

The J gene is TRBJ1-1, the V gene TRBV11-3, with D possibly matching TRBD1 (5 bases). Germline V lookup: CDR1 SGHNT, CDR2 YENEEA. V shed 2 bases and J shed 3 bases, with 13 bases lying between them. The CDR3 contains 15 residues. Here the CDR3 DNA reads TGTGCCAGCAGCTTATATGGCAGGGAGGACACTGAAGCTTTCTTT. Its translation: CASSLYGREDTEAFF. The full variable domain, rest sourced from reference TRBV11-3 and TRBJ1-1, is EAGVVQSPRYKIIEKKQPVAFWCNPISGHNTLYWYLQNLGQGPELLIRYENEEAVDDSQLPKDRFSAERLKGVDSTLKIQPAELGDSAVYLCASSLYGREDTEAFFGQGTRLTVV.

The V and J genes are TRBV7-9 and TRBJ2-7; D remains unclear. There are 11 residues in the CDR3. CDR1 is SEHNR, CDR2 FQNEAQ, per germline (reference sequence). Trimming took 3 bases from V and 3 from J, leaving 3 bases between them. CDR3 nucleotide sequence: TGTGCCAGCAGCTTTAACTACGAGCAGTACTTC. Amino acid sequence: CASSFNYEQYF.

The V and J genes are TRBV24-1 and TRBJ1-3; 7 nucleotides match TRBD1. This CDR3 is 16 amino acids long. Germline CDR1 KGHDR, CDR2 SFDVKD. Trimming removed 3 bases from V and 0 bases from J; junction bases left unmatched: 4. CDR3 protein: CATSDPRGNSGNTIYF. The CDR3 nucleotides are TGTGCCACCAGTGATCCCAGGGGGAACTCTGGAAACACCATATATTTT.

Of note for this clone: A junction end diverges from the germline sequence, so it may reflect a read error. The chain is built from TRBV7-9 and TRBJ1-4; 10 bases are a match to TRBD1. The germline gives CDR1 SEHNR, CDR2 FQNEAQ (reference sequence). The length of the CDR3 is 11 residues. Here the CDR3 reads CASSSRDRGVF. DNA for the CDR3: TGTGCCAGCAGCTCCCGGGACAGGGGTGTTTTT.

V gene TRBV6-4 combines with J gene TRBJ2-3, with TRBD1 matching over 8 bases. The V gene end was trimmed by 4 bases and the J gene end by 0 bases; junction bases not matched to a gene: 0. CDR1 and CDR2 (germline): MRHNA, SNTAGT. The CDR3 extends over 14 amino acids. The CDR3 sequence is CASSGDRSTDTQYF. As DNA, the CDR3 is TGTGCCAGCAGTGGGGACAGGAGCACAGATACGCAGTATTTT.

This clone came up a few times. The rearrangement links TRBV15 to TRBJ2-5; no reliable D call. V dropped 0 bases and J dropped 5 bases, with 22 bases sitting between them. This CDR3 contains 18 residues. Germline lookup yields CDR1 LNHNV and CDR2 YYDKDF (reference sequence). CDR3 bases: TGTGCCACCAGCAGAGATCCCCCCAACAGCTTAGGTGGGGAGACCCAGTACTTC. Translating it yields CATSRDPPNSLGGETQYF.

In this sample, this clone turned up once. The chain has TRBV7-6 and TRBJ1-5, with 7 bases fitting TRBD1. Trimming cost V 5 bases and J 2 bases; bases outside gene matches: 3. The germline gives CDR1 SGHVS, CDR2 FNYEAQ. This CDR3 region has 14 residues. CDR3 protein: CASSLTGGNQPQHF. As DNA, the CDR3 is TGTGCCAGCAGCCTAACAGGGGGCAATCAGCCCCAGCATTTT.

This clone appeared once. The chain is built from TRBV7-9 and TRBJ1-4; 9 bases are shared with TRBD1. Trimming at V came to 4 bases and at J to 6 bases, leaving 3 bases not matched to a gene. This CDR3 has 14 residues. Germline loops: CDR1 SEHNR, CDR2 FQNEAQ (reference sequence). In DNA, the CDR3 is TGTGCCAGCAGCTCGGGACAGGGTGATGAAAAACTGTTTTTT. Protein product: CASSSGQGDEKLFF.

The V and J genes are TRBV5-4 and TRBJ2-3, with D unresolved. Trimming pared 2 bases from V and 3 bases from J, leaving 4 bases between. CDR3 length: 12 residues. Germline V lookup: CDR1 SGHNT, CDR2 YYREEE (reference sequence). CDR3 loop: CASSFRTDTQYF. The CDR3, as DNA: TGTGCCAGCAGCTTTCGTACAGATACGCAGTATTTT.

This chain joins TRBV27 and TRBJ2-1; 16 nucleotides align to TRBD2. CDR3 length: 18 residues. Germline-derived CDR1 and CDR2 are MNHEY and SMNVEV (reference sequence). After removal of 5 bases from V and 7 bases from J, the junction contained 11 bases not matched to a gene. The CDR3 DNA reads TGTGCCAGCAGTGATCCGGGACTAGCGGGAGGGCCGCGGAATGAGCAGTTCTTC. This translates into CASSDPGLAGGPRNEQFF.

The chain recombines TRBV15 with TRBJ2-3; TRBD2 matches 9 bases. The CDR3 totals 18 residues. Per the germline V gene, CDR1 is LNHNV and CDR2 is YYDKDF (reference sequence). With V trimmed by 3 bases and J by 4 bases, 14 bases remained unmatched. The DNA of the CDR3 is TGTGCCACCAGCAGGGAGGCTAGCGGGATAGGGTCCGCAGATACGCAGTATTTT. Protein: CATSREASGIGSADTQYF.

This chain connects TRBV7-8 to TRBJ2-7; 9 bases are shared with TRBD2. Germline V gene data show CDR1 as SGHVS and CDR2 as FQNEAQ. V lost 4 bases to trimming and J lost 3 bases; unmatched junction nucleotides: 16. This CDR3 is built from 18 residues. The CDR3 DNA is TGTGCCAGCAGCTCTAATAGCGGGAGTACCCGGATTAGCTACGAGCAGTACTTC. Translating gives CASSSNSGSTRISYEQYF.

V and J are TRBV4-3 and TRBJ1-4; D is undetermined. Trimming removed 2 bases from V and 2 bases from J, with 15 bases in between. The CDR3 runs 17 residues. In germline, CDR1 is LGHNA, CDR2 YSLEER. The CDR3: CASSQRGVTGTNEKLFF. In DNA, the CDR3 is TGCGCCAGCAGCCAACGGGGAGTTACTGGCACTAATGAAAAACTGTTTTTT.

The chain combines TRBV11-3 with TRBJ2-5; D gene uncertain. Trimming stripped 1 base from V and 2 bases from J, with 5 bases between. The CDR3 runs to 13 residues. CDR1 and CDR2 (germline): SGHNT, YENEEA. The chain's CDR3 is CASSLGQQETQYF. Here the CDR3 DNA reads TGTGCCAGCAGCTTAGGGCAGCAAGAGACCCAGTACTTC.

The chain couples TRBV28 to TRBJ2-7, with no clear D. The CDR3 length is 13 residues. Trimming pared 5 bases from V and 2 bases from J, leaving 10 bases between. The germline gives CDR1 MDHEN, CDR2 SYDVKM. Here the CDR3 DNA reads TGTGCCAGCAGTACCACCCCAGCCTACGAGCAGTACTTC. It yields the protein CASSTTPAYEQYF.

The rearrangement links TRBV30 to TRBJ1-1; D unclear. The germline V and J ends were trimmed by 4 bases and 8 bases, with 8 bases remaining between them. Germline assignment: CDR1 GTSNPN and CDR2 SVGIG (reference sequence). CDR3 length: 10 amino acids. CDR3 nucleotides: TGTGCCTGGATGCGTCGGGAAGCTTTCTTT. Its protein is CAWMRREAFF.

V usage is TRBV5-1 and J usage is TRBJ1-6; D may be TRBD1 (5 bases). Per germline, CDR1 SGHRS and CDR2 YFSETQ. Trimming took 0 bases from V and 7 from J, leaving 8 bases between them. The CDR3 runs 14 residues. CDR3: CASSLDRINSPLHF. The CDR3 DNA follows: TGCGCCAGCAGCTTGGACAGGATAAATTCACCCCTCCACTTT. The full variable domain, with the rest looked up from reference TRBV5-1 and TRBJ1-6, is KAGVTQTPRYLIKTRGQQVTLSCSPISGHRSVSWYQQTPGQGLQFLFEYFSETQRNKGNFPGRFSGRQFSNSRSEMNVSTLELGDSALYLCASSLDRINSPLHFGNGTRLTVT.

The chain joins TRBV28 to TRBJ2-1; 8 positions agree with TRBD2. CDR3 length: 16 residues. The V gene end was trimmed by 3 bases and the J gene end by 6 bases; junction bases not matched to a gene: 10. Germline-derived CDR1 and CDR2 are MDHEN and SYDVKM. The CDR3: CASSFPSGPLGNEQFF. CDR3 bases: TGTGCCAGCAGTTTCCCTAGCGGGCCATTAGGCAATGAGCAGTTCTTC.

This chain links TRBV11-2 with TRBJ2-1, with TRBD2 matching over 10 bases. V trimming: 4 bases; J trimming: 6 bases; junction bases outside the gene matches: 9. The CDR3 is made up of 16 amino acids. Germline CDR1 and CDR2: SGHAT and FQNNGV. CDR3 sequence reads: CASSSSLAGVGNEQFF. The DNA for the CDR3 is TGTGCCAGCAGCTCCTCTCTAGCGGGAGTGGGCAATGAGCAGTTCTTC.

The chain links TRBV30 to TRBJ2-5, with 7 bases lining up with TRBD1. Trimming removed 0 bases from V and 4 bases from J; junction bases left unmatched: 2. Germline V CDR1 and CDR2: GTSNPN, SVGIG (reference sequence). The CDR3 consists of 13 residues. The CDR3 spells CAWSVGGPETQYF. In nucleotides, the CDR3 is TGTGCCTGGAGTGTAGGGGGCCCAGAGACCCAGTACTTC. Complete variable domain (other parts from reference TRBV30 and TRBJ2-5): SQTIHQWPATLVQPVGSPLSLECTVEGTSNPNLYWYRQAAGRGLQLLFYSVGIGQISSEVPQNLSASRPQDRQFILSSKKLLLSDSGFYLCAWSVGGPETQYFGPGTRLLVL.

The chain combines TRBV5-4 with TRBJ2-5; D is uncertain. This CDR3 has 14 amino acids. Per the germline V gene, CDR1 is SGHNT and CDR2 is YYREEE (reference sequence). V lost 0 bases and J lost 5, with 11 bases in between. The CDR3 nucleotides read TGTGCCAGCAGCTTGGCACAGAACTGGGAGACCCAGTACTTC. Its protein product is CASSLAQNWETQYF.

The V gene is TRBV2, the J gene TRBJ2-1; possible D gene TRBD1, 6 bases. The V and J ends lost 4 bases and 15 bases respectively, with 16 bases between them. CDR1 and CDR2 (germline): SNHLY, FYNNEI. The CDR3 consists of 12 residues. CDR3 residues: CASSAVGRGPFF. Written as DNA, the CDR3 is TGTGCCAGCAGTGCGGTAGGCAGGGGTCCGTTCTTC.

The V and J genes are TRBV27 and TRBJ2-1; TRBD2 aligns across 12 bases. This CDR3 comprises 15 residues. CDR1 and CDR2 from the germline V gene are MNHEY and SMNVEV (reference sequence). The V gene end was trimmed by 6 bases and the J gene end by 4 bases; junction bases not matched to a gene: 4. DNA for the CDR3: TGTGCCAGCAGGTCCCTAGCGGGAGGGTACAATGAGCAGTTCTTC. Translation gives CASRSLAGGYNEQFF.

In its sample, this clone was seen once. This chain links TRBV7-2 with TRBJ2-7, with D perhaps matching TRBD2 (5 bases). Per the germline V gene, CDR1 is SGHTA and CDR2 is FQGNSA. Trimming took off 3 bases at V and 2 bases at J, with 11 bases between the two ends. This CDR3 comprises 14 residues. The DNA of the CDR3 is TGTGCCAGCAGCTTCGGGAAGGGCCCCTACGAGCAGTACTTC. It yields the protein CASSFGKGPYEQYF.

The V call is TRBV27, the J call TRBJ2-1; 12 bases agree with TRBD2. Trimming at V came to 9 bases and at J to 6 bases, leaving 9 bases not matched to a gene. Per germline, CDR1 MNHEY and CDR2 SMNVEV (reference sequence). This CDR3 is 15 amino acids long. CDR3 sequence reads: CASRRASGRVNEQFF. CDR3 DNA sequence: TGTGCCAGTAGAAGAGCTAGCGGGAGGGTCAATGAGCAGTTCTTC.

Points on this clone: At one of its ends the junction is not consistent with the germline gene, which may arise from a read error. The J gene is TRBJ1-1, the V gene TRBV27; D gene uncertain. This CDR3 has 12 residues. The germline V gene has CDR1 MNHEY and CDR2 SMNVEV (reference sequence). The CDR3 loop is CASSSGLARRVF. The DNA of the CDR3 is TGTGCCAGCAGCAGCGGGCTCGCTCGGCGGGTCTTT.

The chain recombines TRBV30 with TRBJ1-4; the D is unclear. The V end was cut by 2 bases, the J end by 7 bases, with 20 bases between. The germline V gene encodes CDR1 GTSNPN and CDR2 SVGIG (reference sequence). The CDR3 covers 16 residues. CDR3 in amino acids: CAWSSEPGGRVEKLFF. In DNA form, the CDR3 reads TGTGCCTGGAGTTCGGAGCCCGGAGGACGTGTTGAAAAACTGTTTTTT.

The chain combines TRBV7-6 with TRBJ2-1, with D perhaps matching TRBD2 (6 bases). CDR3 length equals 13 residues. The V gene lost 1 base and the J gene lost 13 bases, with 14 bases spanning the gap. CDR1 and CDR2 (germline): SGHVS, FNYEAQ. CDR3: CASSLGDSVTQFF. The CDR3 bases are TGTGCCAGCAGCTTAGGGGACTCCGTTACACAGTTCTTC.